The 27 T cell receptor beta chains below all came from one sample that was sequenced in a study of T cells after posttransplantation cyclophosphamide. Measured with immunoSEQ multiplex PCR; TCRdb has only the in-frame clones, and not every one. The sample has 25,000 to 35,000 clones, 80% to 90% seen once. The material sequenced was PBMCs. All receptors derive from a woman in her 40s with a blood cancer, CMV-positive, and with a related stem cell donor.

V gene TRBV27 combines with J gene TRBJ1-5; TRBD1 matches at 7 bases. The V gene's germline CDR1 is MNHEY and CDR2 SMNVEV (reference sequence). The CDR3 extends over 14 amino acids. Trimming at V came to 3 bases and at J to 3 bases, leaving 2 bases not matched to a gene. CDR3 DNA sequence: TGTGCCAGCAGTTTGACAGGGCCCAATCAGCCCCAGCATTTT. Translated, it gives CASSLTGPNQPQHF.

The rearrangement links TRBV19 to TRBJ1-4, with D maybe TRBD1 (6 bases). There are 13 residues in the CDR3. Trimming removed 7 bases from V and 11 bases from J, with 17 bases in between. Germline CDR1 and CDR2: LNHDA and SQIVND (reference sequence). CDR3 nucleotides: TGTGCCAGTACCATGGGGGGGGCCGGGAAACTGTTTTTT. It is translated as CASTMGGAGKLFF.

This clone was found a few times. The chain recombines TRBV11-3 with TRBJ2-3; tentatively, D is TRBD2 (6 bases). The CDR3 runs 14 residues. Germline CDR1 SGHNT, CDR2 YENEEA. With 1 base removed from V and 4 bases from J, the gap between germline ends came to 9 bases. The CDR3 protein is CASSLGGVSDTQYF. In DNA, the CDR3 is TGTGCCAGCAGCTTAGGCGGGGTGTCAGATACGCAGTATTTT. The full variable domain, with the rest looked up from reference TRBV11-3 and TRBJ2-3, is EAGVVQSPRYKIIEKKQPVAFWCNPISGHNTLYWYLQNLGQGPELLIRYENEEAVDDSQLPKDRFSAERLKGVDSTLKIQPAELGDSAVYLCASSLGGVSDTQYFGPGTRLTVL.

This clone has a single count. V is TRBV29-1 and J is TRBJ1-1, with a tentative D call TRBD1 (5 bases). The V and J ends lost 0 bases and 4 bases respectively, with 15 bases between them. CDR1 and CDR2 from the germline V gene are SQVTM and ANQGSEA. This CDR3 comprises 15 residues. The CDR3 region has the DNA TGCAGCGTTGAAGACGGTGCAGGGTCGAGCACTGAAGCTTTCTTT. This codes for CSVEDGAGSSTEAFF.

V and J are TRBV6-1 and TRBJ1-1; 7 bases match TRBD1. The junction had 3 bases not matched to a gene; V was cut back by 4 bases and J by 1 base. CDR1 and CDR2 from the germline V gene are MNHNS and SASEGT. The length of the CDR3 is 14 residues. This CDR3 is CASSGNRGNTEAFF. The CDR3 coding sequence is TGTGCCAGCAGTGGGAACAGGGGGAACACTGAAGCTTTCTTT.

The V call is TRBV28, the J call TRBJ1-4; 9 nucleotides match TRBD1. CDR3 length equals 17 residues. CDR1 and CDR2 (germline): MDHEN, SYDVKM. V lost 6 bases to trimming and J lost 2 bases; unmatched junction nucleotides: 10. CDR3 nucleotide sequence: TGTGCCAGCAGGATGAACAGGGGGCGCAGGACTAATGAAAAACTGTTTTTT. This sequence encodes CASRMNRGRRTNEKLFF.

V and J are TRBV9 and TRBJ2-1, with 10 bases that match TRBD1. The CDR3 contains 13 residues. V lost 6 bases and J lost 9; bases outside the gene matches: 6. Germline V gene sequence: CDR1 SGDLS, CDR2 YYNGEE. The CDR3 protein is CASKGQGFGEQFF. The DNA for the CDR3 is TGTGCCAGCAAGGGACAGGGGTTTGGTGAGCAGTTCTTC. Drawing the rest from reference TRBV9 and TRBJ2-1, the complete variable domain is DSGVTQTPKHLITATGQRVTLRCSPRSGDLSVYWYQQSLDQGLQFLIQYYNGEERAKGNILERFSAQQFPDLHSELNLSSLELGDSALYFCASKGQGFGEQFFGPGTRLTVL.

The chain is built from TRBV7-3 and TRBJ2-2; 7 bases map to TRBD1. Losses at the gene ends were 1 base for V and 1 base for J; bases not matched to a gene: 15. Looked up from germline, CDR1 is SGHTA and CDR2 is FQGTGA. The CDR3 consists of 20 residues. CDR3 sequence (DNA): TGTGCCAGCAGCTTAAAAGGGGGCGTCGGACAGGAGTGGAACACCGGGGAGCTGTTTTTT. Translating it yields CASSLKGGVGQEWNTGELFF. Variable domain in full (rest from reference TRBV7-3 and TRBJ2-2): GAGVSQTPSNKVTEKGKYVELRCDPISGHTALYWYRQSLGQGPEFLIYFQGTGAADDSGLPNDRFFAVRPEGSVSTLKIQRTERGDSAVYLCASSLKGGVGQEWNTGELFFGEGSRLTVL.

This clone was recorded once. The chain employs TRBV7-9 and TRBJ2-1; D possibly corresponds to TRBD2 (7 bases). The CDR3 runs 14 residues. V shed 0 bases and J shed 9 bases, with 12 bases lying between them. The V gene's germline CDR1 is SEHNR and CDR2 FQNEAQ (reference sequence). CDR3 amino acids: CASSLAGGLGEQFF. The CDR3 DNA follows: TGTGCCAGCAGCTTAGCGGGGGGGCTGGGTGAGCAGTTCTTC.

The chain joins TRBV10-3 to TRBJ2-5, with 10 nucleotides matching TRBD2. Trimming cost V 2 bases and J 5 bases; bases outside gene matches: 8. This CDR3 region has 16 residues. Germline CDR1 reads ENHRY; CDR2 reads SYGVKD. Here the CDR3 reads CAISEGAGGPLETQYF. CDR3 nucleotide sequence: TGTGCCATCAGTGAGGGAGCGGGGGGGCCTCTGGAGACCCAGTACTTC.

V is TRBV7-9 and J is TRBJ2-7, with 10 positions matching TRBD2. Trimming at V came to 1 base and at J to 7 bases, leaving 13 bases not matched to a gene. CDR3 length equals 17 residues. Germline assignment: CDR1 SEHNR and CDR2 FQNEAQ (reference sequence). As DNA, the CDR3 is TGTGCCAGCAGCTTAGGGACTAGCGGATTATCCTACGAAGAGCAGTACTTC. Translation gives CASSLGTSGLSYEEQYF. Complete variable domain (other parts from reference TRBV7-9 and TRBJ2-7): DTGVSQNPRHKITKRGQNVTFRCDPISEHNRLYWYRQTLGQGPEFLTYFQNEAQLEKSRLLSDRFSAERPKGSFSTLEIQRTEQGDSAMYLCASSLGTSGLSYEEQYFGPGTRLTVT.

The V and J genes are TRBV6-1 and TRBJ2-7, with a tentative D call TRBD1 (7 bases). Germline V gives CDR1 MNHNS, CDR2 SASEGT. Between the trimmed V and J ends, which lost 5 bases and 6 bases, there was a span of 20 bases. The CDR3 runs 15 residues. For the CDR3, the DNA is TGTGCCAGCAGTTTCCGGGGGACAGCGAAGCTCGAGCAGTACTTC. Its protein is CASSFRGTAKLEQYF.

The V gene is TRBV6-1, the J gene TRBJ2-5; D not certain. The CDR3 runs 12 residues. Between the trimmed V and J ends, which lost 5 bases and 5 bases, there was a span of 9 bases. Germline lookup yields CDR1 MNHNS and CDR2 SASEGT. The CDR3 DNA sequence: TGTGCCAGCAGTCAAGAGAGGGAGACCCAGTACTTC. Amino acid sequence: CASSQERETQYF.

V and J are TRBV5-6 and TRBJ1-1, with D perhaps TRBD1 (5 bases). The CDR3 loop spans 16 amino acids. V was clipped by 5 bases and J by 5 bases, with 22 bases between them. CDR1 and CDR2 from the germline V gene are SGHDT and YYEEEE. The CDR3 loop is CASSMGFRGAGTEAFF. In DNA, the CDR3 is TGTGCCAGCAGTATGGGGTTCCGCGGGGCAGGAACTGAAGCTTTCTTT.

CDR3 loop: CASTQQGGASPLHF. DNA for the CDR3: TGTGCCAGCACCCAACAGGGGGGGGCTTCACCCCTCCACTTT. The J gene is TRBJ1-6, the V gene TRBV7-8; TRBD1 matches at 8 bases. Trimming at V came to 7 bases and at J to 9 bases, leaving 8 bases not matched to a gene. Germline loops: CDR1 SGHVS, CDR2 FQNEAQ. The length of the CDR3 is 14 residues.

The chain links TRBV19 to TRBJ1-1; 7 nucleotides match TRBD1. The CDR3 length is 14 residues. J lost 1 base, V lost 1 base, and 0 bases had no gene match. CDR1 is LNHDA, CDR2 SQIVND, per germline (reference sequence). CDR3 region: CASSIGQGNTEAFF. For the CDR3, the DNA is TGTGCCAGTAGTATAGGACAGGGGAACACTGAAGCTTTCTTT.

This sequence joins TRBV5-4 and TRBJ2-3; 10 nucleotides align to TRBD2. CDR1 and CDR2 from the germline V gene are SGHNT and YYREEE (reference sequence). This CDR3 spans 15 amino acids. Losses at the gene ends were 3 bases for V and 5 bases for J; bases not matched to a gene: 6. The CDR3 bases are TGTGCCAGCAGCTCACTAGCGGGGAGCCTAGATACGCAGTATTTT. Its protein is CASSSLAGSLDTQYF. Full variable domain (rest looked up from reference TRBV5-4 and TRBJ2-3): ETGVTQSPTHLIKTRGQQVTLRCSSQSGHNTVSWYQQALGQGPQFIFQYYREEENGRGNFPPRFSGLQFPNYSSELNVNALELDDSALYLCASSSLAGSLDTQYFGPGTRLTVL.

The chain combines TRBV2 with TRBJ1-2; 7 bases are shared with TRBD1. The CDR3 is 14 amino acids. Germline CDR1 and CDR2: SNHLY and FYNNEI. The junction had 9 bases not matched to a gene; V was cut back by 11 bases and J by 0 bases. The CDR3 region is CAPRRDRANYGYTF. DNA of the CDR3: TGTGCCCCCCGCCGGGACAGAGCTAACTATGGCTACACCTTC.

By proportion, this clone is medium-sized. The chain joins TRBV6-1 to TRBJ1-5; D is undetermined. V lost 4 bases and J lost 4, with 5 bases in between. Germline V gene sequence: CDR1 MNHNS, CDR2 SASEGT. This CDR3 is 12 amino acids long. The CDR3 loop is CASSGLNQPQHF. The CDR3 nucleotides are TGTGCCAGCAGTGGCCTAAATCAGCCCCAGCATTTT.

This clone has more than one count but fewer than ten. The chain employs TRBV13 and TRBJ2-1; perhaps TRBD1 as D (6 bases). Looked up from germline, CDR1 is PRHDT and CDR2 is FYEKMQ (reference sequence). The CDR3 length is 17 residues. Trimming stripped 2 bases from V and 0 bases from J, with 14 bases between. CDR3 in amino acids: CASSLRQGSSSYNEQFF. The CDR3 nucleotides are TGTGCCAGCAGCTTACGCCAGGGGTCGAGCTCCTACAATGAGCAGTTCTTC.

V and J are TRBV18 and TRBJ2-1, with TRBD2 matching 8 bases. Germline CDR1 KGHSH, CDR2 LQKENI. The CDR3 spans 13 residues. J gave up 10 bases and V 6 bases, and 8 bases lay outside the gene matches. The CDR3 DNA is TGTGCCAGCTCTCTGGAGCGGGGGCAGGAGCAGTTCTTC. It is translated as CASSLERGQEQFF.

The chain has TRBV5-1 and TRBJ1-2; TRBD1 matches 9 bases. The germline CDR1 and CDR2 sequences are SGHRS and YFSETQ. V gave up 0 bases and J gave up 6 bases; unmatched junction bases: 6. This CDR3 has 15 amino acids. The CDR3 reads CASSLGRGQGDGYTF. DNA of the CDR3: TGCGCCAGCAGCTTGGGACGGGGACAGGGAGATGGCTACACCTTC.

The rearrangement joins TRBV28 to TRBJ1-3; 9 bases map to TRBD1. CDR3 length equals 15 residues. The germline gives CDR1 MDHEN, CDR2 SYDVKM. V was clipped by 6 bases and J by 4 bases; unmatched bases: 7. This CDR3 is CASSRSGTGGNTIYF. In nucleotides, the CDR3 is TGTGCCAGCAGCCGAAGTGGGACAGGGGGAAACACCATATATTTT.

The J gene is TRBJ1-2, the V gene TRBV18; 8 bases are shared with TRBD1. Unmatched junction bases numbered 4, after V lost 1 base and J lost 3 bases. The V gene's germline CDR1 is KGHSH and CDR2 LQKENI. The CDR3 sequence is 15 residues long. CDR3 region: CASSPRGTGDYGYTF. In nucleotides, the CDR3 is TGTGCCAGCTCACCACGAGGGACAGGAGACTATGGCTACACCTTC. The whole variable domain, filled in from reference TRBV18 and TRBJ1-2, reads NAGVMQNPRHLVRRRGQEARLRCSPMKGHSHVYWYRQLPEEGLKFMVYLQKENIIDESGMPKERFSAEFPKEGPSILRIQQVVRGDSAAYFCASSPRGTGDYGYTFGSGTRLTVV.

This clone has only a few counts. CDR3 residues: CASSPGGRGDTGELFF. CDR3 bases: TGTGCCAGCAGCCCCGGAGGGCGAGGGGACACCGGGGAGCTGTTTTTT. This chain connects TRBV5-6 to TRBJ2-2; D is perhaps TRBD2 (6 bases). CDR1 and CDR2 (germline): SGHDT, YYEEEE. This CDR3 spans 16 amino acids. V was pared by 4 bases and J by 3 bases, with 16 bases between.

This clone was picked up one time. The V gene is TRBV10-3, the J gene TRBJ2-7; possibly TRBD2 for D (5 bases). This CDR3 has 16 amino acids. The germline V gene has CDR1 ENHRY and CDR2 SYGVKD. The V gene lost 3 bases and the J gene lost 2 bases, with 17 bases spanning the gap. CDR3 DNA: TGTGCCATCAGTGACATGTCGGGAACTGGACCCTACGAGCAGTACTTC. Its protein is CAISDMSGTGPYEQYF.

The V call is TRBV6-5, the J call TRBJ1-2; D perhaps matches TRBD1 (6 bases). V lost 2 bases and J 2 bases, leaving 12 bases between the germline ends. The CDR3 length is 15 residues. Germline loops: CDR1 MNHEY, CDR2 SVGAGI. CDR3 in DNA: TGTGCCAGCAGTTACCGGGGGGGGCCCAACTATGGCTACACCTTC. Protein product: CASSYRGGPNYGYTF.